Below are 30 T cell receptor beta chains sequenced from a single sample in a study of graft-versus-host responses after intestinal transplantation. Sequenced by immunoSEQ multiplex PCR; TCRdb stores in-frame clones only, minus some. This table has 10,000 to 15,000 clones, around 84% appearing once. Specimen: PBMCs, collected almost 310 days after intestinal transplant. The origin of the receptors is a human patient who received an intestinal transplant, so some T cells may come from the graft donor.

V and J are TRBV9 and TRBJ2-3; TRBD2 matches at 10 bases. The CDR3 contains 17 residues. CDR1 SGDLS and CDR2 YYNGEE come from the germline V gene. The V and J ends lost 0 bases and 5 bases, in that order; junction bases with no gene match: 9. Here the CDR3 reads CASSVEGSGRFVDTQYF. The DNA of the CDR3 is TGTGCCAGCAGCGTAGAGGGTAGCGGGAGGTTTGTAGATACGCAGTATTTT.

The chain combines TRBV11-2 with TRBJ1-2; no reliable D call. This CDR3 is built from 12 residues. V was clipped by 5 bases and J by 4 bases, with 8 bases between them. Germline CDR1 reads SGHAT; CDR2 reads FQNNGV. CDR3: CASSLDPYGYTF. The CDR3 DNA reads as TGTGCCAGCAGCCTCGACCCCTATGGCTACACCTTC.

This chain uses TRBV4-1 with TRBJ2-1; D unclear. The ends were cut back, 0 bases at V and 4 bases at J, with 13 bases in the middle. There are 16 residues in the CDR3. Germline loops: CDR1 MGHRA, CDR2 YSYEKL. Here the CDR3 DNA reads TGCGCCAGCAGCCAAGATCCCTACCTAGGATACAATGAGCAGTTCTTC. Residues: CASSQDPYLGYNEQFF.

The DNA for the CDR3 is TGTGCCAGCAGGAGCCCGACCTGGGGGCTAGCCTACGAGCAGTACTTC. This sequence encodes CASRSPTWGLAYEQYF. The chain combines TRBV28 with TRBJ2-7, with a tentative D call TRBD1 (6 bases). Trimming removed 6 bases from V and 2 bases from J, with 20 bases in between. Germline loops: CDR1 MDHEN, CDR2 SYDVKM. The CDR3 runs to 16 residues.

The chain couples TRBV21-1 to TRBJ2-6; TRBD1, the table's D call, was not compared with the DNA. TRBV21-1 is noted as a pseudogene. The CDR3 runs to 12 residues. For the CDR3, the DNA is TGTGCCAGCGCCGGGACAGGCCCCATTCTGACTTTC. Its translation: CASAGTGPILTF.

The V gene is TRBV11-2, the J gene TRBJ1-1; D uncertain. The CDR3 runs to 14 residues. Germline CDR1 and CDR2: SGHAT and FQNNGV. V gave up 0 bases and J gave up 6 bases, with 11 bases separating them. This CDR3 reads CASSLDGVFAEAFF. DNA of the CDR3: TGTGCCAGCAGCTTAGATGGGGTTTTCGCTGAAGCTTTCTTT.

The chain recombines TRBV5-1 with TRBJ2-5; 9 positions match TRBD1. V was pared by 3 bases and J by 5 bases, with 5 bases of the junction left unmatched. The CDR3 is made up of 14 amino acids. Germline V CDR1 and CDR2: SGHRS, YFSETQ. The CDR3 DNA reads as TGCGCCAGCAGCTCCGGGACAGGGAAGGAGACCCAGTACTTC. Translating gives CASSSGTGKETQYF.

The V and J genes are TRBV30 and TRBJ1-1, with no clear D. The germline V gene has CDR1 GTSNPN and CDR2 SVGIG (reference sequence). This CDR3 has 13 residues. Trimming shortened V by 0 bases and J by 1 base, and 6 bases separated the two germline ends. The CDR3 coding sequence is TGTGCCTGGAGTGTAAGAGGGAACACTGAAGCTTTCTTT. It yields the protein CAWSVRGNTEAFF.

The chain links TRBV15 to TRBJ1-5; tentatively, D is TRBD1 (6 bases). There are 17 residues in the CDR3. CDR1 and CDR2 (germline): LNHNV, YYDKDF (reference sequence). Trimming took off 3 bases at V and 0 bases at J, with 15 bases between the two ends. In DNA form, the CDR3 reads TGTGCCACCAGCAGGGGAGGGACACCTTATAGCAATCAGCCCCAGCATTTT. It codes for CATSRGGTPYSNQPQHF.

The chain has TRBV4-1 and TRBJ1-2; 9 nucleotides match TRBD1. V was clipped by 0 bases and J by 3 bases; unmatched bases: 2. The CDR3 has 15 amino acids. Germline V gene lookup returns CDR1 MGHRA and CDR2 YSYEKL. CDR3 protein: CASSQDTGGDYGYTF. The DNA for the CDR3 is TGCGCCAGCAGCCAAGATACAGGGGGCGACTATGGCTACACCTTC.

J is TRBJ2-7 and V is TRBV9; 11 nucleotides agree with TRBD2. Germline V gene sequence: CDR1 SGDLS, CDR2 YYNGEE. There are 15 residues in the CDR3. V shed 4 bases, J shed 5 bases, and the junction held 8 bases outside the gene matches. DNA for the CDR3: TGTGCCAGCAGCCCTTTAGCGGGAGGGCCCAACGAGCAGTACTTC. Amino acid sequence: CASSPLAGGPNEQYF. Full variable domain (remainder filled in from reference TRBV9 and TRBJ2-7): DSGVTQTPKHLITATGQRVTLRCSPRSGDLSVYWYQQSLDQGLQFLIQYYNGEERAKGNILERFSAQQFPDLHSELNLSSLELGDSALYFCASSPLAGGPNEQYFGPGTRLTVT.

This rearrangement joins TRBV9 to TRBJ2-1, with a tentative D call TRBD2 (6 bases). The CDR3 sequence is 14 residues long. The germline V gene encodes CDR1 SGDLS and CDR2 YYNGEE. The germline V and J ends were trimmed by 4 bases and 7 bases, with 15 bases remaining between them. CDR3 bases: TGTGCCAGCAGCCTTGGACTACTGGGGAATGAGCAGTTCTTC. This translates into CASSLGLLGNEQFF.

The chain employs TRBV4-3 and TRBJ2-1, with 10 positions matching TRBD1. Losses at the gene ends were 0 bases for V and 7 bases for J; bases not matched to a gene: 12. From germline, CDR1 is LGHNA and CDR2 YSLEER. The CDR3 is made up of 18 amino acids. DNA for the CDR3: TGCGCCAGCAGCCAAGAAGGGCCGGGACAGGGGAGGGTTAATGAGCAGTTCTTC. It translates to CASSQEGPGQGRVNEQFF.

The chain combines TRBV9 with TRBJ2-4, with D perhaps TRBD1 (6 bases). Germline CDR1 is SGDLS and CDR2 is YYNGEE. The length of the CDR3 is 15 residues. Trimming left V 4 bases short and J 0 bases short, with 11 bases between. The CDR3, as DNA: TGTGCCAGCAGCCCTACAGGGCTAGCCAAAAACATTCAGTACTTC. As protein: CASSPTGLAKNIQYF. The entire variable domain, with the rest obtained from reference TRBV9 and TRBJ2-4, is as follows: DSGVTQTPKHLITATGQRVTLRCSPRSGDLSVYWYQQSLDQGLQFLIQYYNGEERAKGNILERFSAQQFPDLHSELNLSSLELGDSALYFCASSPTGLAKNIQYFGAGTRLSVL.

This chain connects TRBV6-1 to TRBJ1-3; TRBD1 is a possible D gene (6 bases). Germline V gives CDR1 MNHNS, CDR2 SASEGT. Trimming shortened V by 4 bases and J by 0 bases, and 10 bases separated the two germline ends. The CDR3 is 15 residues long. The CDR3: CASSVRDNSGNTIYF. CDR3 coding DNA: TGTGCCAGCAGTGTTCGGGACAACTCTGGAAACACCATATATTTT.

A few counts support this clone. The chain links TRBV4-3 to TRBJ2-2, with TRBD2 as a possible D gene (5 bases). Trimming pared 5 bases from V and 1 base from J, leaving 5 bases between. CDR3 length: 13 residues. Germline assignment: CDR1 LGHNA and CDR2 YSLEER. The CDR3 DNA is TGCGCCAGCAGCGGGAGGAACACCGGGGAGCTGTTTTTT. It is translated as CASSGRNTGELFF.

The chain is built from TRBV9 and TRBJ2-1; no reliable D call. V was cut by 0 bases and J by 3 bases, with 10 bases left in between. The CDR3 contains 15 residues. Germline assignment: CDR1 SGDLS and CDR2 YYNGEE. The DNA for the CDR3 is TGTGCCAGCAGCGTAGATGGGCTAGACTACAATGAGCAGTTCTTC. Protein: CASSVDGLDYNEQFF.

The V call is TRBV2, the J call TRBJ2-2; 8 positions agree with TRBD1. There are 15 residues in the CDR3. The germline V gene has CDR1 SNHLY and CDR2 FYNNEI. The V gene end was trimmed by 4 bases and the J gene end by 2 bases; junction bases not matched to a gene: 3. This CDR3 reads CASSGQGINTGELFF. The CDR3 DNA follows: TGTGCCAGCAGTGGACAGGGGATAAACACCGGGGAGCTGTTTTTT.

The rearrangement uses TRBV9 and TRBJ2-7; 12 bases match TRBD2. Germline V gene lookup returns CDR1 SGDLS and CDR2 YYNGEE. The CDR3 has 15 amino acids. V lost 3 bases and J lost 4; bases outside the gene matches: 5. CDR3: CASSATSGSKYEQYF. The CDR3 bases are TGTGCCAGCAGCGCGACTAGCGGGAGTAAATACGAGCAGTACTTC.

The V gene is TRBV28, the J gene TRBJ2-2; D remains unclear. V dropped 2 bases and J dropped 1 base, with 8 bases sitting between them. This CDR3 has 15 amino acids. Germline loops: CDR1 MDHEN, CDR2 SYDVKM. The CDR3 region is CASSLPTRNTGELFF. CDR3 bases: TGTGCCAGCAGTTTACCGACAAGGAACACCGGGGAGCTGTTTTTT.

The rearrangement links TRBV7-9 to TRBJ2-5; D is undetermined. The length of the CDR3 is 15 residues. Germline CDR1 reads SEHNR; CDR2 reads FQNEAQ (reference sequence). Trimming took off 2 bases at V and 2 bases at J, with 12 bases between the two ends. The CDR3, as DNA: TGTGCCAGCAGCTTACTCGGTCAGGTACAAGAGACCCAGTACTTC. Translating it yields CASSLLGQVQETQYF.

The chain joins TRBV5-1 to TRBJ2-1; TRBD1 agrees at 8 bases. V shed 2 bases, J shed 5 bases, and the junction held 18 bases outside the gene matches. Germline V gene lookup returns CDR1 SGHRS and CDR2 YFSETQ. This CDR3 contains 19 residues. DNA for the CDR3: TGCGCCAGCAGCTTTCAGACAGGGGTAATAGGGGGACAGGACAATGAGCAGTTCTTC. It is translated as CASSFQTGVIGGQDNEQFF.

This chain connects TRBV6-6 to TRBJ1-5; TRBD1 aligns across 9 bases. CDR3 length: 14 amino acids. Trimming cost V 6 bases and J 2 bases; bases outside gene matches: 2. Germline CDR1 reads MNHNY; CDR2 reads SVGAGI (reference sequence). CDR3 sequence reads: CASRRTGGNQPQHF. The CDR3, as DNA: TGTGCCAGCAGACGGACAGGGGGCAATCAGCCCCAGCATTTT.

The chain couples TRBV6-5 to TRBJ2-3; D assignment may be TRBD1 or TRBD2 (5 bases each). In germline, CDR1 is MNHEY, CDR2 SVGAGI. V gave up 2 bases and J gave up 3 bases, with 12 bases separating them. The CDR3 consists of 15 residues. The CDR3 sequence: CASSYVRGATDTQYF. In DNA, the CDR3 is TGTGCCAGCAGTTACGTACGGGGCGCGACAGATACGCAGTATTTT.

The chain carries TRBV28 and TRBJ1-6; 7 bases match TRBD1. The CDR3 sequence is 14 residues long. V lost 3 bases, J lost 6 bases, and 2 bases stayed unmatched. Germline V gene data show CDR1 as MDHEN and CDR2 as SYDVKM. The CDR3 loop is CASSFDRVNSPLHF. In DNA form, the CDR3 reads TGTGCCAGCAGTTTCGACAGGGTTAATTCACCCCTCCACTTT.

The chain couples TRBV7-9 to TRBJ2-7; weak D call: TRBD2 (6 bases). This CDR3 is built from 13 residues. Germline CDR1 reads SEHNR; CDR2 reads FQNEAQ (reference sequence). V was shortened by 3 bases and J by 4 bases, with 10 bases between the two germline ends. Here the CDR3 reads CASSLPGGYEQYF. In nucleotides, the CDR3 is TGTGCCAGCAGCTTGCCAGGAGGGTACGAGCAGTACTTC.

J is TRBJ2-1 and V is TRBV9, with a possible D match to TRBD2 (6 bases). This CDR3 comprises 14 residues. The V gene's germline CDR1 is SGDLS and CDR2 YYNGEE. The V gene lost 4 bases and the J gene lost 9 bases, with 17 bases spanning the gap. In nucleotides, the CDR3 is TGTGCCAGCAGCCCTCGGGGGAGTGGCGTTGAGCAGTTCTTC. Translating it yields CASSPRGSGVEQFF.

For the CDR3, the DNA is TGTGCCAGCGAGAAGGGGGGGGGCTCCTACGAGCAGTACTTC. As protein: CASEKGGGSYEQYF. The chain carries TRBV6-5 and TRBJ2-7; possibly TRBD2 for D (7 bases). Per the germline V gene, CDR1 is MNHEY and CDR2 is SVGAGI. This CDR3 region has 14 residues. Deletions cut 8 bases from V and 0 bases from J, with 14 bases between.

The chain has TRBV13 and TRBJ2-7; unclear D gene. The CDR3 consists of 14 residues. Trimming removed 5 bases at V and 0 bases at J, with 11 bases between. CDR1 is PRHDT and CDR2 is FYEKMQ in the germline V gene (reference sequence). The CDR3 sequence: CASSASISSYEQYF. The CDR3 region has the DNA TGTGCCAGCAGCGCCTCGATAAGCTCCTACGAGCAGTACTTC.

This sequence joins TRBV11-2 and TRBJ2-1; D call uncertain. This CDR3 has 15 amino acids. With 1 base removed from V and 0 bases from J, the gap between germline ends came to 7 bases. In germline, CDR1 is SGHAT, CDR2 FQNNGV. CDR3 sequence reads: CASSLGLYSYNEQFF. CDR3 nucleotides: TGTGCCAGCAGCTTAGGCCTATACTCCTACAATGAGCAGTTCTTC. Looking up the rest from reference TRBV11-2 and TRBJ2-1 gives the full variable domain: EAGVAQSPRYKIIEKRQSVAFWCNPISGHATLYWYQQILGQGPKLLIQFQNNGVVDDSQLPKDRFSAERLKGVDSTLKIQPAKLEDSAVYLCASSLGLYSYNEQFFGPGTRLTVL.